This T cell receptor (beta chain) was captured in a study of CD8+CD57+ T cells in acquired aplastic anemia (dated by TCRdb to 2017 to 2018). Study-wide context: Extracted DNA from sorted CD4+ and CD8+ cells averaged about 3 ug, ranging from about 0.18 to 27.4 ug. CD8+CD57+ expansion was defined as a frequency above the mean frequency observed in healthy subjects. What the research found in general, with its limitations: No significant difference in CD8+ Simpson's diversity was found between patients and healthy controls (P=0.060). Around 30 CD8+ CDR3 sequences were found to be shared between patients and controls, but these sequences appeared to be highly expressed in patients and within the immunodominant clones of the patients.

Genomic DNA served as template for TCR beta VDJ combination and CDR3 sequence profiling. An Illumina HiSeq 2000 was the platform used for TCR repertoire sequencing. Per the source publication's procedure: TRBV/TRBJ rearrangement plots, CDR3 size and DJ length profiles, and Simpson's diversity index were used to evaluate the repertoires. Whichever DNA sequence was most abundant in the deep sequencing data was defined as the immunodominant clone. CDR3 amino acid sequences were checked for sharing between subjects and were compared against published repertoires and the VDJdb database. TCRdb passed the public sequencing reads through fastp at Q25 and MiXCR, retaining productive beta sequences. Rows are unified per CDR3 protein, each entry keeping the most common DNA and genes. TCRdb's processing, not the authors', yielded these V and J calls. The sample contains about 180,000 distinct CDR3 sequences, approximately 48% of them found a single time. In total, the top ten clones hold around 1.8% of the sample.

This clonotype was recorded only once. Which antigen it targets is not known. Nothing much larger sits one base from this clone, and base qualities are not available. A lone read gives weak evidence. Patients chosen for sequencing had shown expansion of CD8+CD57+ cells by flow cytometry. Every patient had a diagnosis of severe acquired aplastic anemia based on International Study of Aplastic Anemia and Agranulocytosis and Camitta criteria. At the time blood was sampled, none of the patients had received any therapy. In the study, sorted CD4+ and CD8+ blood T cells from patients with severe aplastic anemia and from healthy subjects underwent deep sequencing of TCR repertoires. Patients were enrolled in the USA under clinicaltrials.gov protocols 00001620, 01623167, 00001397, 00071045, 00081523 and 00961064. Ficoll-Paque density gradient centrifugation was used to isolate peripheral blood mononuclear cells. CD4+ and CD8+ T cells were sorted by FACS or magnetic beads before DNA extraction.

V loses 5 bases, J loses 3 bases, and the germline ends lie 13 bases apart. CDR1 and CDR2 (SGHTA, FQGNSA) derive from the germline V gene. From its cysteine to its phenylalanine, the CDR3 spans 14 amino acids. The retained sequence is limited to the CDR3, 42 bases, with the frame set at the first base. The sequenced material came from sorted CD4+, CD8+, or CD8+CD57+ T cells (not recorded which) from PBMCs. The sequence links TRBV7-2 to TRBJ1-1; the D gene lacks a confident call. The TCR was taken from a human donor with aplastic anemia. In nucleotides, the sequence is TGTGCCAGCAGCCAAACCTATTTCGACACTGAAGCTTTCTTT. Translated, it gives CASSQTYFDTEAFF.